Sequencing of this TCR beta chain was carried out in a study of cytomegalovirus exposure and HLA in healthy donors. Overall study context: Most genotyped donors, 81% of 300 to 400, had Caucasian-associated genetic ancestry.

PCR amplification relied on 60 Vbeta primers (plus 13 Jbeta primers). Assay: immunoSEQ multiplex PCR; the TCRdb copy retains only in-frame clones and omits some. The repertoire holds 160,000 or so clones, approximately 75% seen once, with roughly 3.5% in the top ten. The CDR3 is 15 amino acids. With 4 bases removed from V and 4 bases from J, the gap between germline ends came to 16 bases. Germline V gives CDR1 LNHDA, CDR2 SQIVND (reference sequence). What was sequenced was PBMCs. The receptor comes from a man under 40 in good health and CMV-seropositive. The chain is built from TRBV19 and TRBJ1-1; D is uncertain. The CDR3 spells CASSTHSGIRTEAFF. The CDR3 coding sequence is TGTGCCAGTAGTACCCATTCGGGGATTCGCACTGAAGCTTTCTTT.